This TCR beta chain derives from a study of blood T cell repertoires in COVID-19. Overall study context: Whether acute or convalescent, the COVID-19 samples came from the United States, Italy and Spain. PBMCs, B-cell-depleted T cells, or T cells provided the cDNA or gDNA that made up the material.

The CDR3 contains 15 residues. With 9 bases removed from V and 0 bases from J, the gap between germline ends came to 14 bases. Germline V gene data show CDR1 as KGHDR and CDR2 as SFDVKD. Original processing notes: Reference gene primers were amplified, and this amplification served to estimate nucleated cell counts. The repertoire was sequenced with immunoSEQ multiplex PCR; TCRdb's copy has only in-frame clones and lacks some. V, J and clone size reflect that table, while D and trimming were determined from the DNA. The sample gives fewer than 450,000 clones, 70% to 90% of which show up once; around 2.1% is in the top ten.

Specimen: PBMCs or T cells enriched from blood (not recorded which). This rearrangement joins TRBV24-1 to TRBJ1-3, with D possibly being TRBD1 (5 bases). The sequence derives from a woman between 35 and 50 years old with acute COVID-19. The DNA of the CDR3 is TGTGCCACCGAGGGACCGGGAGCCTCTGGAAACACCATATATTTT. As protein: CATEGPGASGNTIYF.